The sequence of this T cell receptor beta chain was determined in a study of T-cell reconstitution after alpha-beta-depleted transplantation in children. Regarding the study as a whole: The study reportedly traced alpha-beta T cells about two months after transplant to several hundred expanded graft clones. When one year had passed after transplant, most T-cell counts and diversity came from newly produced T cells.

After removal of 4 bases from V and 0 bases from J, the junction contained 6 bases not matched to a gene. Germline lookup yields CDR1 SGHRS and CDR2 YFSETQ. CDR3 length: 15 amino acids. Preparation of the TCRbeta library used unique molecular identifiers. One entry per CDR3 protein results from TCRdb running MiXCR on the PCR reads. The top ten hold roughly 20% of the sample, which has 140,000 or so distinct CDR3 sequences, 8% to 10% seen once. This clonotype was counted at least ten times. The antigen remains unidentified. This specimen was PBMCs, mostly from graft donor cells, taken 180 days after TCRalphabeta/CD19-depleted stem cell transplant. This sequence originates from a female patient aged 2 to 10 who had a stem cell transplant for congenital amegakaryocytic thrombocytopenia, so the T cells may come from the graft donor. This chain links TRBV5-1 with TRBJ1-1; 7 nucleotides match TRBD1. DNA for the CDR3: TGCGCCAGCAGCCCAAACAGGGGACTGAACACTGAAGCTTTCTTT. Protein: CASSPNRGLNTEAFF.